Listed here are 32 T cell receptor beta chains from one sample, sequenced in a study of CD8+ T cells in alopecia areata. Following extraction, RNA underwent reverse transcription to cDNA, which served as the sequencing template. Clones were read by immunoSEQ multiplex PCR, and TCRdb kept only the in-frame ones, dropping some. This sample has 100,000 to 120,000 clones; approximately 59% occur once, and the top ten carry more than 20%. The sample comprised CD8+ T cells sorted from blood. The receptors originated from a human donor in good health.

The chain employs TRBV30 and TRBJ1-5; D remains ambiguous. The CDR3 covers 13 residues. From germline, CDR1 is GTSNPN and CDR2 SVGIG (reference sequence). Trimming cost V 0 bases and J 3 bases, with 6 bases left between them. The CDR3 DNA reads as TGTGCCTGGAGTGTACACCCCAATCAGCCCCAGCATTTT. Protein sequence: CAWSVHPNQPQHF.

This sequence joins TRBV5-6 and TRBJ1-2; 8 bases line up with TRBD1. Germline V CDR1 and CDR2: SGHDT, YYEEEE. V dropped 4 bases and J dropped 4; count of bases not matched to a gene: 12. The CDR3 sequence is 16 residues long. CDR3 sequence: CASSHGDGQGSYGYTF. The DNA for the CDR3 is TGTGCCAGCAGCCACGGAGACGGACAGGGATCCTATGGCTACACCTTC.

V is TRBV13 and J is TRBJ1-2, with D perhaps TRBD1 (6 bases). This CDR3 contains 12 residues. CDR1 and CDR2 (germline): PRHDT, FYEKMQ (reference sequence). The ends were cut back, 4 bases at V and 4 bases at J, with 7 bases in the middle. DNA for the CDR3: TGTGCCAGCAGCTGGACAGCCTATGGCTACACCTTC. It yields the protein CASSWTAYGYTF.

This clone was seen only a few times. This chain joins TRBV2 and TRBJ2-7; 7 nucleotides line up with TRBD1. Per germline, CDR1 SNHLY and CDR2 FYNNEI. This CDR3 is 12 amino acids long. V lost 6 bases to trimming and J lost 6 bases; unmatched junction nucleotides: 5. The CDR3 DNA is TGTGCCAGCAGAGACAGGGTTGGCGAGCAGTACTTC. It is translated as CASRDRVGEQYF.

This sequence joins TRBV4-1 and TRBJ2-3, with unresolved D. The V end was cut by 1 base, the J end by 1 base, with 6 bases between. Germline loops: CDR1 MGHRA, CDR2 YSYEKL. This CDR3 has 14 amino acids. As DNA, the CDR3 is TGCGCCAGCAGCCAAGTACGGGGCACAGATACGCAGTATTTT. Translating gives CASSQVRGTDTQYF.

The V and J genes are TRBV11-2 and TRBJ2-1; 8 bases line up with TRBD2. CDR3 length: 14 amino acids. CDR1 and CDR2 (germline): SGHAT, FQNNGV. With 4 bases clipped from V and 9 bases from J, the junction kept 8 bases outside the gene matches. CDR3 sequence reads: CASSSSTSASEQFF. CDR3 coding DNA: TGTGCCAGCAGCTCCTCGACTAGCGCGAGTGAGCAGTTCTTC.

V gene TRBV30 combines with J gene TRBJ1-5, with no clear D. Between the trimmed V and J ends, which lost 1 base and 5 bases, there was a span of 18 bases. The CDR3 is 16 amino acids. Germline V lookup: CDR1 GTSNPN, CDR2 SVGIG (reference sequence). CDR3 protein: CAWSESYPFGYQPQHF. CDR3 nucleotide sequence: TGTGCCTGGAGTGAGTCGTACCCCTTTGGCTATCAGCCCCAGCATTTT.

This chain links TRBV15 with TRBJ1-2; 8 positions agree with TRBD1. V trimming: 1 base; J trimming: 2 bases; junction bases outside the gene matches: 3. CDR1 and CDR2 (germline): LNHNV, YYDKDF (reference sequence). This CDR3 has 15 amino acids. The CDR3 loop reads CATSRVQGANYGYTF. CDR3 bases: TGTGCCACCAGCAGAGTTCAGGGGGCGAACTATGGCTACACCTTC.

The chain carries TRBV7-6 and TRBJ2-7, with 9 bases identical to TRBD1. The CDR3 has 15 residues. The V gene end was trimmed by 5 bases and the J gene end by 5 bases; junction bases not matched to a gene: 10. The V gene's germline CDR1 is SGHVS and CDR2 FNYEAQ. The CDR3 DNA follows: TGTGCCAGCAGCCCGAGCGGGACAGGGAGGGACGAGCAGTACTTC. This encodes CASSPSGTGRDEQYF.

The chain's CDR3 is CASSVETRQETQYF. The CDR3 DNA reads TGTGCCAGCAGTGTGGAGACTAGGCAAGAGACCCAGTACTTC. This sequence joins TRBV2 and TRBJ2-5; perhaps TRBD2 as D (6 bases). From germline, CDR1 is SNHLY and CDR2 FYNNEI. Trimming pared 4 bases from V and 2 bases from J, leaving 11 bases between. The CDR3 contains 14 residues.

The chain uses TRBV19 and TRBJ2-1; 9 bases map to TRBD2. Germline CDR1 and CDR2: LNHDA and SQIVND (reference sequence). The CDR3 is made up of 17 amino acids. Trimming cost V 0 bases and J 2 bases; bases outside gene matches: 5. In nucleotides, the CDR3 is TGTGCCAGTAGTATAGATCTCGCTAGCGGGGCCTACAATGAGCAGTTCTTC. It translates to CASSIDLASGAYNEQFF.

The chain joins TRBV5-4 to TRBJ2-5, with TRBD1 matching 7 bases. V lost 1 base to trimming and J lost 2 bases; unmatched junction nucleotides: 5. This CDR3 comprises 15 residues. Looked up from germline, CDR1 is SGHNT and CDR2 is YYREEE (reference sequence). The CDR3 reads CASSLQHRGQETQYF. DNA of the CDR3: TGTGCCAGCAGCTTGCAGCACAGGGGTCAAGAGACCCAGTACTTC.

The V call is TRBV7-2, the J call TRBJ2-1, with D possibly TRBD2 on 6 matching bases. V was trimmed by 3 bases and J by 8 bases, leaving 8 bases between them. Germline CDR1 is SGHTA and CDR2 is FQGNSA. CDR3 length: 12 residues. The CDR3 protein is CASSFGGDEQFF. For the CDR3, the DNA is TGTGCCAGCAGCTTCGGAGGGGATGAGCAGTTCTTC.

V and J are TRBV2 and TRBJ2-7; 13 nucleotides match TRBD2. J was trimmed by 0 bases and V by 0 bases; bases with no gene match: 11. This CDR3 comprises 20 residues. The germline V gene has CDR1 SNHLY and CDR2 FYNNEI. CDR3 sequence: CASSEAPWTSGGTLSYEQYF. In nucleotides, the CDR3 is TGTGCCAGCAGTGAAGCCCCTTGGACTAGCGGGGGAACCCTCTCCTACGAGCAGTACTTC.

In its sample, this clone was seen a few times. The chain carries TRBV19 and TRBJ1-1, with TRBD1 matching 7 bases. The CDR3 extends over 13 amino acids. The V segment lost 3 bases and the J segment 4 bases; nucleotides outside the gene matches: 2. From germline, CDR1 is LNHDA and CDR2 SQIVND (reference sequence). CDR3 bases: TGTGCCAGTAGTATGACAGGGCGCACTGAAGCTTTCTTT. This gives the protein CASSMTGRTEAFF. Together with reference TRBV19 and TRBJ1-1, the CDR3 gives the full variable domain: DGGITQSPKYLFRKEGQNVTLSCEQNLNHDAMYWYRQDPGQGLRLIYYSQIVNDFQKGDIAEGYSVSREKKESFPLTVTSAQKNPTAFYLCASSMTGRTEAFFGQGTRLTVV.

This clone was found a few times. The chain recombines TRBV5-6 with TRBJ2-7, with D maybe TRBD2 (5 bases). CDR3 size: 13 residues. Germline assignment: CDR1 SGHDT and CDR2 YYEEEE. Trimming took off 4 bases at V and 5 bases at J, with 13 bases between the two ends. CDR3 region: CASSLASGNEQYF. CDR3 in DNA: TGTGCCAGCAGCCTGGCGTCCGGGAACGAGCAGTACTTC. The full variable domain, in which reference TRBV5-6 and TRBJ2-7 provide the parts outside the CDR3, is DAGVTQSPTHLIKTRGQQVTLRCSPKSGHDTVSWYQQALGQGPQFIFQYYEEEERQRGNFPDRFSGHQFPNYSSELNVNALLLGDSALYLCASSLASGNEQYFGPGTRLTVT.

This chain links TRBV30 with TRBJ2-3; 8 bases line up with TRBD1. The V gene's germline CDR1 is GTSNPN and CDR2 SVGIG (reference sequence). Trimming removed 4 bases from V and 0 bases from J; junction bases left unmatched: 6. This CDR3 contains 15 residues. The CDR3 loop reads CAWTIGQGSTDTQYF. In nucleotides, the CDR3 is TGTGCCTGGACCATCGGACAGGGCAGCACAGATACGCAGTATTTT. The entire variable domain, with the rest obtained from reference TRBV30 and TRBJ2-3, is as follows: SQTIHQWPATLVQPVGSPLSLECTVEGTSNPNLYWYRQAAGRGLQLLFYSVGIGQISSEVPQNLSASRPQDRQFILSSKKLLLSDSGFYLCAWTIGQGSTDTQYFGPGTRLTVL.

The chain employs TRBV28 and TRBJ1-1; maybe TRBD1 (6 bases). V was clipped by 6 bases and J by 4 bases, with 15 bases between them. The length of the CDR3 is 14 residues. Germline loops: CDR1 MDHEN, CDR2 SYDVKM. CDR3 sequence (DNA): TGTGCCAGCAGATCACAGGGAGTAGTCACTGAAGCTTTCTTT. Protein product: CASRSQGVVTEAFF.

This clone showed up just once. The chain links TRBV28 to TRBJ2-7; D perhaps matches TRBD2 (5 bases). V lost 6 bases to trimming and J lost 6 bases, with 12 bases between them. The CDR3 is 12 residues long. Germline CDR1 MDHEN, CDR2 SYDVKM. The CDR3 DNA reads TGTGCCAGCAGCGGCCCCCGGGGCGAGCAGTACTTC. Translation gives CASSGPRGEQYF.

The J gene is TRBJ2-1, the V gene TRBV13, with 11 bases lining up with TRBD2. With 3 bases clipped from V and 3 bases from J, the junction kept 4 bases outside the gene matches. Germline values: CDR1 PRHDT, CDR2 FYEKMQ (reference sequence). The CDR3 has 16 residues. The CDR3 DNA reads TGTGCCAGCAGCTTCAGACTAGCGGGGATCTACAATGAGCAGTTCTTC. Its translation: CASSFRLAGIYNEQFF.

This clone was detected many times. The rearrangement uses TRBV11-2 and TRBJ2-3; TRBD1 matches at 10 bases. Germline assignment: CDR1 SGHAT and CDR2 FQNNGV. The CDR3 is made up of 17 amino acids. Trimming at V came to 2 bases and at J to 5 bases, leaving 10 bases not matched to a gene. The CDR3 loop is CASSLRRQGARGDTQYF. CDR3 nucleotide sequence: TGTGCCAGCAGCTTAAGGAGACAGGGGGCTCGAGGAGATACGCAGTATTTT.

This clone was found a few times. The chain joins TRBV5-6 to TRBJ2-1, with 7 bases lining up with TRBD2. V dropped 0 bases and J dropped 2; count of bases not matched to a gene: 5. Germline V lookup: CDR1 SGHDT, CDR2 YYEEEE. This CDR3 has 16 residues. The CDR3 DNA reads as TGTGCCAGCAGCTTGGAACGGGACTACACCTACAATGAGCAGTTCTTC. Encoded protein: CASSLERDYTYNEQFF.

The chain combines TRBV7-9 with TRBJ2-1; D is unresolved. The CDR3 totals 11 residues. Germline V lookup: CDR1 SEHNR, CDR2 FQNEAQ (reference sequence). Trimming took 4 bases from V and 4 from J, leaving 2 bases between them. For the CDR3, the DNA is TGTGCCAGCAGCTGGTACAATGAGCAGTTCTTC. This encodes CASSWYNEQFF.

The chain employs TRBV29-1 and TRBJ1-2; weak D call: TRBD1 (5 bases). Germline CDR1 SQVTM, CDR2 ANQGSEA. This CDR3 has 16 amino acids. V was shortened by 2 bases and J by 5 bases, with 21 bases between the two germline ends. The CDR3: CSVEPLRWYGQYGYTF. The CDR3, as DNA: TGCAGCGTTGAACCTCTCCGGTGGTACGGACAATATGGCTACACCTTC. Full variable domain (missing parts from reference TRBV29-1 and TRBJ1-2): SAVISQKPSRDICQRGTSLTIQCQVDSQVTMMFWYRQQPGQSLTLIATANQGSEATYESGFVIDKFPISRPNLTFSTLTVSNMSPEDSSIYLCSVEPLRWYGQYGYTFGSGTRLTVV.

The genes are TRBV2 and TRBJ1-2, with 9 bases aligning to TRBD1. Germline lookup yields CDR1 SNHLY and CDR2 FYNNEI. The V gene end was trimmed by 9 bases and the J gene end by 5 bases; junction bases not matched to a gene: 4. The CDR3 runs 12 residues. The CDR3 DNA reads TGTGCCAGAACCGGGACAGGGTATGGCTACACCTTC. Its translation is CARTGTGYGYTF.

J is TRBJ2-1 and V is TRBV30; 8 positions agree with TRBD2. J was trimmed by 5 bases and V by 0 bases; bases with no gene match: 3. CDR3 length equals 14 residues. Germline CDR1 reads GTSNPN; CDR2 reads SVGIG (reference sequence). CDR3 amino acids: CAWSVGAGDNEQFF. The CDR3, as DNA: TGTGCCTGGAGTGTGGGAGCGGGGGACAATGAGCAGTTCTTC.

This clone came up a few times. This chain joins TRBV29-1 and TRBJ2-2, with 9 bases lining up with TRBD1. Germline V CDR1 and CDR2: SQVTM, ANQGSEA. There are 11 residues in the CDR3. Losses at the gene ends were 7 bases for V and 6 bases for J; bases not matched to a gene: 0. CDR3: CSGQGAGELFF. CDR3 in DNA: TGCAGCGGACAGGGGGCCGGGGAGCTGTTTTTT.

This chain links TRBV11-2 with TRBJ2-2, with D maybe TRBD1 (6 bases). The CDR3 consists of 15 residues. Trimming pared 3 bases from V and 4 bases from J, leaving 12 bases between. Germline loops: CDR1 SGHAT, CDR2 FQNNGV. The CDR3 nucleotides read TGTGCCAGCAGCTTTGGATCAGGGGTCACCGGGGAGCTGTTTTTT. It is translated as CASSFGSGVTGELFF.

This clone was seen more than once but under ten times. The rearrangement links TRBV13 to TRBJ2-7; possible D gene TRBD2, 6 bases. There are 16 residues in the CDR3. Per the germline V gene, CDR1 is PRHDT and CDR2 is FYEKMQ (reference sequence). V lost 5 bases, J lost 3 bases, and 20 bases lay in between. This CDR3 is CASSPSEGRLNYEQYF. The CDR3 DNA follows: TGTGCCAGCAGCCCGTCGGAGGGTCGCCTAAACTACGAGCAGTACTTC. Full variable domain (remainder filled in from reference TRBV13 and TRBJ2-7): AAGVIQSPRHLIKEKRETATLKCYPIPRHDTVYWYQQGPGQDPQFLISFYEKMQSDKGSIPDRFSAQQFSDYHSELNMSSLELGDSALYFCASSPSEGRLNYEQYFGPGTRLTVT.

J is TRBJ2-7 and V is TRBV7-2, with TRBD2 identical over 15 bases. The V and J ends lost 5 bases and 4 bases, in that order; junction bases with no gene match: 6. CDR3 length: 16 residues. From germline, CDR1 is SGHTA and CDR2 FQGNSA. The CDR3 DNA reads TGTGCCAGCAGCCCCGGACTAGCGGGGGGGGGTTACGAGCAGTACTTC. This encodes CASSPGLAGGGYEQYF. Looking up the rest from reference TRBV7-2 and TRBJ2-7 gives the full variable domain: GAGVSQSPSNKVTEKGKDVELRCDPISGHTALYWYRQSLGQGLEFLIYFQGNSAPDKSGLPSDRFSAERTGGSVSTLTIQRTQQEDSAVYLCASSPGLAGGGYEQYFGPGTRLTVT.

The V gene is TRBV9, the J gene TRBJ2-3, with TRBD2 matching 8 bases. Unmatched junction bases numbered 9, after V lost 0 bases and J lost 6 bases. Looked up from germline, CDR1 is SGDLS and CDR2 is YYNGEE. This CDR3 spans 16 amino acids. The CDR3 here is CASSVASGGTRDTQYF. The CDR3 DNA sequence: TGTGCCAGCAGCGTAGCCAGCGGGGGTACCAGGGATACGCAGTATTTT.

A few counts support this clone. The J gene is TRBJ2-7, the V gene TRBV7-2, with TRBD1 matching 10 bases. CDR1 is SGHTA, CDR2 FQGNSA, per germline. Trimming cost V 2 bases and J 5 bases; bases outside gene matches: 9. This CDR3 is 16 amino acids long. The CDR3 bases are TGTGCCAGCAGCTTACGGGGACAGGGGATCCGACACGAGCAGTACTTC. Translating it yields CASSLRGQGIRHEQYF.